The clone carrying this TCR beta chain was picked up a small number of times. Its antigen is currently unknown. The data stem from a study of identical twins. Broader study findings: Reduced insertions were recorded for abundant cord blood beta clonotypes, with no such pattern in memory repertoires.

TCRdb analysed the 5' RACE reads with MiXCR anew, one entry per CDR3 protein. The table has about 100,000 distinct CDR3 sequences, 5.9% seen once. The CDR3 totals 15 residues. V was shortened by 7 bases and J by 6 bases, with 22 bases between the two germline ends. Germline assignment: CDR1 SNHLY and CDR2 FYNNEI. V gene TRBV2 combines with J gene TRBJ2-7, with a tentative D call TRBD2 (5 bases). The TCR sequence derives from a woman between 45 and 60 years old in good health. The specimen was memory T cells sorted from blood. The CDR3 loop reads CASIPTAGLFREQYF. In DNA form, the CDR3 reads TGTGCCAGCATCCCGACCGCTGGACTGTTTCGCGAGCAGTACTTC.